A selection of T cell receptor beta chains follows, all from one sample in a study of blood T cell repertoires in COVID-19. Generated by immunoSEQ multiplex PCR, the TCRdb table keeps only in-frame clones and is missing some. Here the sample spans about 220,000 clones, 80% to 90% being singletons. Sequencing used peripheral blood. The receptor source for this set is a man in his fifties or sixties with active or convalescent COVID-19. The CDR3 runs from the conserved cysteine through the conserved F or W. Each record gives: V gene, clone size, J gene, D gene, CDR3 protein, CDR3 DNA. A D gene is named only where the DNA matches it firmly. Clone sizes are given selectively: once, few, many, or a class where the clone is expanded.

TRBV27	once	TRBJ2-2	NA	CASSAGRMIWTGELFF	TGTGCCAGCAGTGCCGGTCGAATGATTTGGACCGGGGAGCTGTTTTTT
TRBV6-2/TRBV6-3	NA	TRBJ1-5	TRBD1	CASSLRDRGYEGQPQHF	TGTGCCAGCAGCCTTAGGGACAGGGGCTACGAGGGTCAGCCCCAGCATTTT
TRBV6-5	NA	TRBJ1-2	NA	CASTGQPNYGYTF	TGTGCCAGCACTGGACAGCCTAACTATGGCTACACCTTC
TRBV7-9	NA	TRBJ1-1	NA	CASSFSGYGGTEAFF	TGTGCCAGCAGCTTTTCAGGGTACGGCGGCACTGAAGCTTTCTTT
TRBV14	NA	TRBJ1-1	NA	CASSQDRDTEAFF	TGTGCCAGCAGCCAAGATCGGGATACTGAAGCTTTCTTT
TRBV6-5	NA	TRBJ1-1	NA	CASSYLGVKYTEAFF	TGTGCCAGCAGTTACTTAGGGGTCAAGTACACTGAAGCTTTCTTT
TRBV7-8	NA	TRBJ2-2	NA	CASSLSGSNTGELFF	TGTGCCAGCAGCTTGTCCGGGAGCAACACCGGGGAGCTGTTTTTT
TRBV5-1	NA	TRBJ2-4	TRBD1	CASSLEGGRKNIQYF	TGCGCCAGCAGCTTGGAAGGGGGCAGGAAAAACATTCAGTACTTC
TRBV11-1	NA	TRBJ1-1	TRBD1	CASSLGRGATEAFF	TGTGCCAGCAGCTTAGGCAGGGGGGCCACTGAAGCTTTCTTT
TRBV7-9	NA	TRBJ2-1	NA	CASSFRAPPFDEQFF	TGTGCCAGCAGCTTTCGAGCCCCACCTTTTGATGAGCAGTTCTTC
TRBV25-1	NA	TRBJ1-1	TRBD1	CASRPTGQTEAFF	TGTGCCAGCAGGCCGACAGGGCAAACTGAAGCTTTCTTT